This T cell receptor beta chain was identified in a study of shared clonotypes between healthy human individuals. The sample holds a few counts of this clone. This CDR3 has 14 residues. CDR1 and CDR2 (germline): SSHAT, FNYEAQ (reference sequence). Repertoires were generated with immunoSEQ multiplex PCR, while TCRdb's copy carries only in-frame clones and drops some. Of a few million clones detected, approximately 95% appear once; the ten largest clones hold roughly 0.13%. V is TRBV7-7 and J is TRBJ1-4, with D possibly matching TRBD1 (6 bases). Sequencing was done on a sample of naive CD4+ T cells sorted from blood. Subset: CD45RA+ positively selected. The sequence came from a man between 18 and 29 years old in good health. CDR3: CASGSGHRVEKLFF. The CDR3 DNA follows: TGTGCTAGCGGCTCGGGACACCGGGTCGAAAAACTGTTTTTT.